These 21 T cell receptor beta chains share one sample of origin, sequenced in a study of low-dose radiotherapy and immunotherapy resistance in tumors. PCR amplification of the TCRs was performed with Phusion for 20 PCR cycles, and it relied on a constant-region primer together with a V-primer adapter. Via MiXCR, TCRdb re-called the reads, giving one row per CDR3 protein. The sample includes 50,000 or so distinct CDR3 sequences, approximately 35% of them seen just once. Regarding time point: after trial treatment. Treatment in this sample: LDRT plus nivolumab, ipilimumab, low-dose cyclophosphamide and aspirin (RACIN trial). The sample consisted of PBMCs, taken after low-dose radiotherapy plus immunotherapy. Receptors were obtained from a male donor with rectosigmoid adenocarcinoma.

This clonotype was counted many times. This chain connects TRBV7-9 to TRBJ1-1; 7 bases match TRBD1. Germline V gives CDR1 SEHNR, CDR2 FQNEAQ (reference sequence). The length of the CDR3 is 12 residues. Trimming at V came to 1 base and at J to 11 bases, leaving 4 bases not matched to a gene. The CDR3 sequence: CASSLEDRDAFF. CDR3 nucleotide sequence: TGTGCCAGCAGCTTAGAAGACAGGGACGCTTTCTTT.

In its sample, this clonotype was seen a few times. The rearrangement uses TRBV6-5 and TRBJ1-1, with TRBD1 matching 8 bases. The junction had 0 bases not matched to a gene; V was cut back by 5 bases and J by 4 bases. The CDR3 runs 12 residues. Germline V lookup: CDR1 MNHEY, CDR2 SVGAGI. The CDR3: CASSQGATEAFF. The CDR3, as DNA: TGTGCCAGCAGTCAGGGGGCCACTGAAGCTTTCTTT.

In its sample, this clonotype was seen many times. This sequence joins TRBV2 and TRBJ1-5; TRBD1 aligns across 7 bases. The CDR3 sequence is 13 residues long. Germline CDR1 SNHLY, CDR2 FYNNEI. V dropped 6 bases and J dropped 7; count of bases not matched to a gene: 6. For the CDR3, the DNA is TGTGCCAGCAGATTCGACAGGGACCAGCCCCAGCATTTT. This codes for CASRFDRDQPQHF.

The chain recombines TRBV29-1 with TRBJ2-7; D might be TRBD2 (5 bases). The CDR3 contains 12 residues. Germline V gene data show CDR1 as SQVTM and CDR2 as ANQGSEA. The ends were cut back, 5 bases at V and 7 bases at J, with 15 bases in the middle. DNA for the CDR3: TGCAGCGTTAACCCCGGGAATCGAGAGCAGTACTTC. This sequence encodes CSVNPGNREQYF.

The J gene is TRBJ2-4, the V gene TRBV11-2; 8 bases fit TRBD1. CDR1 is SGHAT, CDR2 FQNNGV, per germline. V was clipped by 5 bases and J by 7 bases; unmatched bases: 7. This CDR3 has 14 amino acids. CDR3: CASSPPGGGNIQYF. CDR3 DNA: TGTGCCAGCAGCCCACCAGGGGGCGGGAACATTCAGTACTTC.

This clonotype was detected many times. The chain is built from TRBV3-1 and TRBJ1-6, with 7 bases matching TRBD1. J lost 7 bases, V lost 8 bases, and 8 bases had no gene match. From germline, CDR1 is LGHDT and CDR2 YNNKEL (reference sequence). CDR3 length equals 14 residues. The CDR3 coding sequence is TGTGCCAGCGTCCAGGGGGGATTAAATTCACCCCTCCACTTT. Its protein is CASVQGGLNSPLHF.

The sample holds a few counts of this clonotype. The chain is built from TRBV6-1 and TRBJ2-1; D ambiguous. The CDR3 has 14 residues. Germline CDR1 reads MNHNS; CDR2 reads SASEGT. V lost 5 bases, J lost 0 bases, and 8 bases lay in between. CDR3 sequence reads: CASSIESSYNEQFF. The CDR3 DNA follows: TGTGCCAGCAGTATAGAGAGCTCCTACAATGAGCAGTTCTTC.

V gene TRBV5-1 combines with J gene TRBJ2-1; tentatively, D is TRBD1 or TRBD2 (9 bases each). Germline CDR1 reads SGHRS; CDR2 reads YFSETQ. Trimming left V 4 bases short and J 2 bases short, with 22 bases between. The CDR3 covers 18 residues. The CDR3 DNA is TGCGCCAGCAGCCGGGACAGGGTTGCGGGAGGGCCCTACAATGAGCAGTTCTTC. Protein: CASSRDRVAGGPYNEQFF.

Concerning this clonotype: A far bigger clonotype differs at one base, so this is likely a read error. The chain combines TRBV12-3 or TRBV12-4 with TRBJ2-1, with 10 nucleotides matching TRBD1. CDR3 size: 14 residues. With 5 bases clipped from V and 10 bases from J, the junction kept 8 bases outside the gene matches. CDR3 amino acids: CASSKRQGADEQFF. DNA for the CDR3: TGTGCCAGCAGTAAGAGACAGGGGGCGGACGAGCAGTTCTTC.

In its sample, this clonotype was seen many times. V gene TRBV4-2 combines with J gene TRBJ2-7; D is possibly TRBD1 (7 bases). Per the germline V gene, CDR1 is LGHNA and CDR2 is YNFKEQ. This CDR3 is 14 amino acids long. V dropped 4 bases and J dropped 5 bases, with 15 bases sitting between them. CDR3 DNA sequence: TGTGCCAGCAGCCCAGGGGGGCGTGGGGACGAGCAGTACTTC. Its translation: CASSPGGRGDEQYF.

The V call is TRBV20-1, the J call TRBJ2-1, with 8 nucleotides matching TRBD2. Germline V gene data show CDR1 as DFQATT and CDR2 as SNEGSKA (reference sequence). V shed 3 bases, J shed 0 bases, and the junction held 4 bases outside the gene matches. The CDR3 spans 15 residues. The CDR3 DNA reads TGCAGTGCTAGGAGCGGGAGCAACTCCTACAATGAGCAGTTCTTC. Amino acid sequence: CSARSGSNSYNEQFF.

This clonotype occurred a few times. The chain combines TRBV11-2 with TRBJ2-7; no reliable D call. Germline V lookup: CDR1 SGHAT, CDR2 FQNNGV. This CDR3 is built from 14 residues. Deletions cut 4 bases from V and 1 base from J, with 11 bases between. The CDR3 DNA reads as TGTGCCAGCAGCTCCTCGGCAGTTTCCTACGAGCAGTACTTC. It yields the protein CASSSSAVSYEQYF.

This clonotype appeared a single time. The V call is TRBV7-6, the J call TRBJ1-2; no reliable D call. The V and J ends lost 5 bases and 8 bases respectively, with 12 bases between them. Germline assignment: CDR1 SGHVS and CDR2 FNYEAQ. The CDR3 covers 12 residues. CDR3 sequence reads: CASSTRQGGYTF. In DNA form, the CDR3 reads TGTGCCAGCAGCACCAGACAAGGGGGCTACACCTTC.

This clonotype was seen at least ten times. This chain's CDR3 is CASSMWGGQSSYNEQFF. CDR3 bases: TGTGCCAGTAGTATGTGGGGAGGTCAAAGCTCCTACAATGAGCAGTTCTTC. The rearrangement joins TRBV19 to TRBJ2-1; a possible D gene is TRBD2 (6 bases). The CDR3 spans 17 residues. V was cut by 3 bases and J by 0 bases, with 15 bases left in between. The V gene's germline CDR1 is LNHDA and CDR2 SQIVND (reference sequence).

There are many counts of this clonotype. The J gene is TRBJ2-7, the V gene TRBV10-3; D ambiguous. Trimming cost V 2 bases and J 1 base, with 3 bases left between them. Germline V gene data show CDR1 as ENHRY and CDR2 as SYGVKD. The CDR3 sequence is 12 residues long. CDR3 DNA: TGTGCCATCAGTGAGACATCCTACGAGCAGTACTTC. It encodes CAISETSYEQYF.

In DNA form, the CDR3 reads TGTGCCAGCAGGAAGGGACACGCAAATTCACCCCTCCACTTT. It codes for CASRKGHANSPLHF. The chain couples TRBV6-8 to TRBJ1-6, with a possible D match to TRBD1 (6 bases). Trimming cost V 6 bases and J 7 bases, with 13 bases left between them. Germline loops: CDR1 MNHGY, CDR2 SAAAGT. This CDR3 comprises 14 residues.

V and J are TRBV15 and TRBJ2-1; 9 bases map to TRBD2. This CDR3 region has 15 residues. Germline V gene sequence: CDR1 LNHNV, CDR2 YYDKDF (reference sequence). V gave up 0 bases and J gave up 10 bases; unmatched junction bases: 7. The CDR3 DNA follows: TGTGCCACCAGCAGAGATAGCGGCGGGGGGGTGGAGCAGTTCTTC. Translation: CATSRDSGGGVEQFF. The whole variable domain, filled in from reference TRBV15 and TRBJ2-1, reads DAMVIQNPRYQVTQFGKPVTLSCSQTLNHNVMYWYQQKSSQAPKLLFHYYDKDFNNEADTPDNFQSRRPNTSFCFLDIRSPGLGDTAMYLCATSRDSGGGVEQFFGPGTRLTVL.

J is TRBJ2-1 and V is TRBV5-1; TRBD2 agrees at 8 bases. This CDR3 comprises 15 residues. Germline V gene data show CDR1 as SGHRS and CDR2 as YFSETQ. The V segment lost 0 bases and the J segment 6 bases; nucleotides outside the gene matches: 5. Here the CDR3 reads CASSLGIRGGNEQFF. CDR3 coding DNA: TGCGCCAGCAGCTTGGGAATACGGGGGGGCAATGAGCAGTTCTTC.

This clonotype was counted many times. The CDR3 DNA sequence: TGTGCCATCGGGGATAGCGGGGGCACAGATACGCAGTATTTT. Translated, it gives CAIGDSGGTDTQYF. V gene TRBV10-3 combines with J gene TRBJ2-3, with TRBD2 matching 8 bases. CDR3 size: 14 residues. Germline V gives CDR1 ENHRY, CDR2 SYGVKD. The trim removed 8 bases at V and 1 base at J, leaving 5 bases unmatched.

As for this clonotype: A far larger clone is only one base removed, so a read error is likely. The chain carries TRBV28 and TRBJ2-7; TRBD2 is a possible D gene (6 bases). The J call may be incorrect, as the DNA end agrees better with TRBJ2-1. The CDR3 totals 15 residues. Germline values: CDR1 MDHEN, CDR2 SYDVKM. CDR3 loop: CASTTFGTGYNEQFF. For the CDR3, the DNA is TGTGCCAGCACCACTTTCGGGACTGGCTACAATGAGCAGTTCTTC.

The chain links TRBV28 to TRBJ2-5, with D possibly called TRBD1 or TRBD2 (5 bases each). The V gene's germline CDR1 is MDHEN and CDR2 SYDVKM. V gave up 5 bases and J gave up 5 bases, with 12 bases separating them. This CDR3 has 13 amino acids. CDR3 loop: CASSLGAWETQYF. CDR3 in DNA: TGTGCCAGCAGTCTCGGGGCTTGGGAGACCCAGTACTTC. Looking up the rest from reference TRBV28 and TRBJ2-5 gives the full variable domain: DVKVTQSSRYLVKRTGEKVFLECVQDMDHENMFWYRQDPGLGLRLIYFSYDVKMKEKGDIPEGYSVSREKKERFSLILESASTNQTSMYLCASSLGAWETQYFGPGTRLLVL.